The next 12 T cell receptor beta chains were all read from a single sample in a study of shared clonotypes between healthy human individuals. Data came from immunoSEQ multiplex PCR; TCRdb stores just in-frame clones and leaves some out. The data hold about 1 million clones, with approximately 70% observed a single time. What was sequenced was memory CD4+ T cells sorted from blood. Subset: CD45RA-negative fraction. The receptors were gathered from a man aged 18 to 30 in good health.

This clone showed up just once. This rearrangement joins TRBV6-6 to TRBJ2-3, with 8 bases aligning to TRBD2. Germline trimming cut 4 bases from V and 2 bases from J; bases unmatched to any gene: 8. Germline CDR1 MNHNY, CDR2 SVGAGI (reference sequence). The CDR3 is made up of 16 amino acids. DNA of the CDR3: TGTGCCAGCAGTTCCTCAACTAGCGGAGACACAGATACGCAGTATTTT. This gives the protein CASSSSTSGDTDTQYF.

This chain uses TRBV11-3 with TRBJ2-5, with D possibly being TRBD1 (6 bases). The CDR3 is 14 residues long. The germline V and J ends were trimmed by 0 bases and 4 bases, with 9 bases remaining between them. Germline CDR1 and CDR2: SGHNT and YENEEA. CDR3 sequence (DNA): TGTGCCAGCAGCTTAGATAGCAGGGGAGAGACCCAGTACTTC. Translation gives CASSLDSRGETQYF. Supplemented by reference TRBV11-3 and TRBJ2-5, the full variable domain reads EAGVVQSPRYKIIEKKQPVAFWCNPISGHNTLYWYLQNLGQGPELLIRYENEEAVDDSQLPKDRFSAERLKGVDSTLKIQPAELGDSAVYLCASSLDSRGETQYFGPGTRLLVL.

This clone has just a few counts. This chain joins TRBV10-3 and TRBJ1-1; TRBD1 matches 8 bases. Germline lookup yields CDR1 ENHRY and CDR2 SYGVKD. V lost 0 bases, J lost 2 bases, and 5 bases stayed unmatched. The CDR3 loop spans 16 amino acids. Here the CDR3 DNA reads TGTGCCATCAGTGAGTCCTTTGGACAGGGTAACACTGAAGCTTTCTTT. Protein: CAISESFGQGNTEAFF.

This sequence joins TRBV4-1 and TRBJ1-2, with D possibly matching TRBD1 (6 bases). Between the trimmed V and J ends, which lost 6 bases and 7 bases, there was a span of 15 bases. The CDR3 has 13 amino acids. Germline CDR1 and CDR2: MGHRA and YSYEKL. The CDR3 DNA reads as TGCGCCAGCAGTTCAATACGGACAGCTGGCTACACCTTC. It codes for CASSSIRTAGYTF.

The gene calls are TRBV5-5 and TRBJ2-5; the match to TRBD2 covers 12 bases. CDR3 length: 14 amino acids. Germline V gene lookup returns CDR1 SGHKS and CDR2 YYEKEE (reference sequence). J gave up 7 bases and V 5 bases, and 6 bases lay outside the gene matches. The CDR3 DNA sequence: TGTGCCAGCAGTCGACTAGCGGGAGCGGGGACCCAGTACTTC. Its protein is CASSRLAGAGTQYF.

This clone showed up just a few times. V and J are TRBV2 and TRBJ2-1; 9 bases match TRBD2. V lost 10 bases, J lost 2 bases, and 3 bases stayed unmatched. CDR1 is SNHLY, CDR2 FYNNEI, per germline. This CDR3 has 13 amino acids. CDR3 protein: CATRGGAYNEQFF. As DNA, the CDR3 is TGTGCCACGCGCGGGGGGGCCTACAATGAGCAGTTCTTC. The full variable domain, in which reference TRBV2 and TRBJ2-1 provide the parts outside the CDR3, is EPEVTQTPSHQVTQMGQEVILRCVPISNHLYFYWYRQILGQKVEFLVSFYNNEISEKSEIFDDQFSVERPDGSNFTLKIRSTKLEDSAMYFCATRGGAYNEQFFGPGTRLTVL.

Points on this clone: A much larger clone is a single base away; this may be a read error. The same CDR3 also results from other DNA sequences found in this sample. In DNA, the CDR3 is TGCGCCAGCAGCTTGGCCAGAAGCACAGATACGCAGTATTTT. Translated, it gives CASSLARSTDTQYF. The rearrangement links TRBV5-1 to TRBJ2-3; D ambiguous. Trimming removed 0 bases at V and 0 bases at J, with 5 bases between. This CDR3 has 14 amino acids. Germline values: CDR1 SGHRS, CDR2 YFSETQ.

V gene TRBV25-1 combines with J gene TRBJ1-3, with 7 bases lining up with TRBD1. This CDR3 has 17 residues. The ends lost 1 base at V and 0 bases at J; junction bases unmatched: 6. CDR1 is MGHDK and CDR2 is SYGVNS in the germline V gene. The CDR3 region has the DNA TGTGCCAGCAGTGAATTTGGCAGGGGGAGCTCTGGAAACACCATATATTTT. This translates into CASSEFGRGSSGNTIYF.

A few counts support this clone. V usage is TRBV9 and J usage is TRBJ2-5, with TRBD2 identical over 7 bases. Germline V gene lookup returns CDR1 SGDLS and CDR2 YYNGEE. CDR3 length: 17 amino acids. Trimming took 4 bases from V and 4 from J; bases not matched to a gene: 16. The CDR3 sequence: CASSPRGGTITGETQYF. The CDR3, as DNA: TGTGCCAGCAGCCCCCGGGGAGGGACCATAACGGGAGAGACCCAGTACTTC. The variable domain in full, completed from reference TRBV9 and TRBJ2-5, reads DSGVTQTPKHLITATGQRVTLRCSPRSGDLSVYWYQQSLDQGLQFLIQYYNGEERAKGNILERFSAQQFPDLHSELNLSSLELGDSALYFCASSPRGGTITGETQYFGPGTRLLVL.

The chain recombines TRBV18 with TRBJ2-3; 7 positions agree with TRBD2. The CDR3 runs 18 residues. Germline lookup yields CDR1 KGHSH and CDR2 LQKENI. Losses at the gene ends were 2 bases for V and 0 bases for J; bases not matched to a gene: 11. This CDR3 reads CASSPKKRAGISTDTQYF. The CDR3 DNA reads as TGTGCCAGCTCACCAAAAAAGAGAGCGGGGATTAGCACAGATACGCAGTATTTT.

V and J are TRBV15 and TRBJ1-1; no clear D gene. Trimming pared 1 base from V and 0 bases from J, leaving 12 bases between. The CDR3 loop spans 16 amino acids. Germline V lookup: CDR1 LNHNV, CDR2 YYDKDF (reference sequence). CDR3: CATSRGTPLMNTEAFF. DNA for the CDR3: TGTGCCACCAGCAGAGGGACCCCTCTGATGAACACTGAAGCTTTCTTT.

V usage is TRBV4-3 and J usage is TRBJ2-2; D uncertain. Germline V lookup: CDR1 LGHNA, CDR2 YSLEER. Between the trimmed V and J ends, which lost 0 bases and 4 bases, there was a span of 6 bases. This CDR3 has 14 residues. CDR3 region: CASSQDVATGELFF. The CDR3 DNA reads as TGCGCCAGCAGCCAAGATGTAGCCACCGGGGAGCTGTTTTTT.